This T cell receptor (beta chain) was sequenced for a study of shared clonotypes between healthy human individuals. This clone was seen a few times. The antigen is undetermined. Broader study findings: Sampling included only blood; tissue repertoires likely differ.

TCRdb's copy holds only in-frame clones and misses some; the assay was immunoSEQ multiplex PCR. In the table there are about 380,000 clones, around 96% of which are singletons. Sequencing was performed on memory CD8+ T cells sorted from blood. Documented subset: CD45RO+ cells pooled with CCR7-negative TemRA cells. This TCR derives from a man aged 25 to 40 in good health.

DNA of the CDR3: TGTGCCAGCAGTAACCTCTGGGGAGATGGCAATCAGCCCCAGCATTTT. This encodes CASSNLWGDGNQPQHF. This chain joins TRBV28 and TRBJ1-5; no reliable D call. V was shortened by 5 bases and J by 2 bases, with 16 bases between the two germline ends. There are 16 residues in the CDR3. Germline CDR1 and CDR2: MDHEN and SYDVKM.